This T cell receptor beta chain is drawn from a study of blood T cells in healthy people across ages. Study background: Per two T cells, template switching captured roughly one barcoded beta molecule. Study results and caveats: A roughly linear fall in TCR beta diversity per million T cells was seen with increasing age.

The second PCR ran about 6 to 11 cycles with a sample-barcoded 5' primer and J-beta primers. Template switching added a 12-random-nucleotide identifier to every cDNA molecule. TCRdb reanalysed the 5' RACE reads using MiXCR and keeps one entry per CDR3 protein. The data show about 400,000 distinct CDR3 sequences, more than 45% seen once. Worth noting for this clonotype: Its antigen is unidentified.

Germline V gives CDR1 SGHTA, CDR2 FQGNSA. This CDR3 region has 15 residues. V was clipped by 2 bases and J by 13 bases; unmatched bases: 14. Isolated per sample were at least 6 million PBMCs. This sequence originates from a man in his sixties in good health. The sample consisted of blood. This rearrangement joins TRBV7-2 to TRBJ2-1; 7 bases match TRBD1. CDR3 nucleotides: TGTGCCAGCAGCTTAATGACAGGGTCAGAAGAGACCCAGTTCTTC. Translating gives CASSLMTGSEETQFF.